The source of this T cell receptor (beta chain) is a study of blood T cells in healthy people across ages. Primers used in a second PCR of about 7 to 11 cycles were a sample-barcoded 5' primer and a J-beta primer mix. TCRdb reprocessed the 5' RACE reads with MiXCR, giving one entry per CDR3 protein. The table includes 600,000 or so distinct CDR3 sequences, under 30% detected once. Healthy Russian Caucasian donors spanned ages about 6 to 100 years. This clonotype was detected only a few times. One base away lies a much larger clone, so this may be a sequencing read error. Looked up from germline, CDR1 is MNHEY and CDR2 is SMNVEV (reference sequence). The CDR3 totals 17 residues.

The rearrangement uses TRBV27 and TRBJ2-5; possibly TRBD1 for D (6 bases). Matching the DNA end better, TRBJ2-1 makes the J call doubtful. Material: blood. The TCR was taken from an elderly woman in good health. The CDR3 region is CASSLSFGGFSQETQFF. The CDR3 region has the DNA TGTGCCAGCAGTTTATCGTTTGGGGGCTTTTCCCAAGAGACCCAGTTCTTC.